This T cell receptor (beta chain) is from a study of beta chain features in type 1 diabetes (dated by TCRdb to between 2018 and 2020). Background for the entire study: No differences in mean age, gender distribution, total cell number or subset yield were found between patients and healthy donors. A total of about 99,000,000 sorted cells were examined across all samples, and RNA yield correlated strongly with the number of cells per subset. The study compared TCRB repertoires of sorted circulating CD4+ T cell subsets between recently diagnosed type 1 diabetes patients and matched healthy donors. Whereas all 28 donors provided naive and central memory subsets, regulatory and stem cell-like memory subsets were isolated from just 8 patients and roughly eight healthy donors. The full study reports these points: Because cDNA was sequenced instead of genomic DNA, activated cells with high expression could be over-represented, although the groups did not differ in activation or CD3 levels. Patients with type 1 diabetes made fewer insertions and deleted more nucleotides at VDJ recombination sites, implying thymic rearrangement abnormalities. Because the HLA sub-analyses included only small numbers of individuals, any influence of HLA type on TCRB rearrangement was left unresolved. Shorter templates might have been favored by PCR, but patient and control samples were amplified and corrected together, so both groups would have been affected equally by any skew. Type 1 diabetes patients showed a moderate but significant shortening of TCRB CDR3 length in all four CD4+ subsets. Naive, central memory and regulatory TCRB repertoires appeared more similar among patients than among healthy donors.

The entire isolated RNA was reverse transcribed using the High Capacity cDNA Reverse Transcription Kit, and thus expressed TCRB transcripts were sequenced. Deep immunoSEQ sequencing was performed on naive, central memory and regulatory T cell samples, with an average of around 3.5 million total reads per sample. Sorted cells were lysed in RLT buffer, and RNA was extracted using DNase-treated RNeasy Micro or Mini kits according to cell number. Each cell subset was processed separately to prevent cross-contamination, with patient and healthy donor samples processed together. Using the immunoSEQ multiplex PCR, TCRB sequences were amplified from cDNA into 87-bp fragments spanning the CDR3 region. Sequencing of the amplicons was done on the Illumina HiSeq platform. Under the source paper's analysis protocol: Synthetic template baselines were used to correct PCR bias computationally, reads within Hamming distance 2 were collapsed together, and singletons that could not be merged were discarded. Reads were aligned against IMGT so that V, D and J genes, CDR3 length and insertions or deletions at six rearrangement sites could be assigned. Clonotype counts were normalized to sorted cell number within each subset before computing true diversity and Gini coefficients with the tcR R package. The overlap coefficient, calculated on TCRB nucleotide sequences, was used to quantify repertoire sharing. TCRdb obtained this table from immuneACCESS and retained in-frame rearrangements with V and J assigned. These tables miss some clones; where compared with another copy, unresolved V genes account for less than half of the shortfall, and the remainder is unexplained. V and J calls and clone size are as listed in that table; D and trimming were resolved from the DNA. Across this sample there are around 300,000 clones, with 7.5% to 9.5% seen only once. The ten largest clonotypes hold about 0.93% of the sample.

From each donor, a single peripheral blood sample of about 120 mL on average was drawn into heparinised tubes. A BD FACSAria II and a panel including CD45RO, CCR7, CD25, CD127, CD95 and CD27 were used to sort naive, central memory, regulatory and stem cell-like memory CD4+ T cells. All sorted populations exceeded 98% purity. PBMCs were isolated right away by Lymphoprep density gradient centrifugation and were stained directly, without culture. Samples were stained and sorted in pairs, with one healthy donor and one patient per experiment, so that batch effects were minimized. V is pared back by 2 bases and J by 3 bases, with 7 bases lying between the germline termini. The CDR3 contains 14 residues, cysteine and phenylalanine counted. Just the 42-base CDR3 DNA is kept, in frame starting at base 1. Based on the germline V gene (reference sequence), the CDR1 and CDR2 sequences are MNHNY and SVGAGI. This clone was observed a few times. Its antigen is still unknown. Base qualities are not recorded, but no much larger clone differs from it by a single base.

The sequence is built from TRBV6-6 and TRBJ1-4; the D gene lacks a confident call. The sample taken for sequencing was central memory CD4+ T cells from blood. This TCR was recovered from a woman aged 18 to 35 in good health. The CDR3 protein sequence reads: CASSYGFSNEKLFF. The nucleotide sequence is given as TGTGCCAGCAGTTACGGGTTCTCTAATGAAAAACTGTTTTTT.